This T cell receptor (beta chain) is from a study of a mutant IDH1 vaccine in newly diagnosed glioma. Study as a whole: The earlier regimen, radiotherapy, temozolomide, or both, was most often both.

The time point here: baseline, week 1 (first vaccination visit). The treatment here: pre-vaccination baseline after standard-of-care therapy. Assay used: immunoSEQ multiplex PCR; TCRdb lists only in-frame clones, some missing. The data hold some 87,000 clones, with around 80% observed a single time. CDR1 and CDR2 (germline): LGHNA, YNFKEQ. The CDR3 has 15 residues. The germline V and J ends were trimmed by 4 bases and 0 bases, with 7 bases remaining between them. This clone was counted once. This TCR was recovered from a man in his forties with glioma. Specimen: PBMCs, collected from a glioma patient treated with radiotherapy, temozolomide or both. The gene calls are TRBV4-2 and TRBJ2-6; no clear D gene. The CDR3 region has the DNA TGTGCCAGCAGCCCGGCCAGCTCTGGGGCCAACGTCCTGACTTTC. The encoded protein is CASSPASSGANVLTF.